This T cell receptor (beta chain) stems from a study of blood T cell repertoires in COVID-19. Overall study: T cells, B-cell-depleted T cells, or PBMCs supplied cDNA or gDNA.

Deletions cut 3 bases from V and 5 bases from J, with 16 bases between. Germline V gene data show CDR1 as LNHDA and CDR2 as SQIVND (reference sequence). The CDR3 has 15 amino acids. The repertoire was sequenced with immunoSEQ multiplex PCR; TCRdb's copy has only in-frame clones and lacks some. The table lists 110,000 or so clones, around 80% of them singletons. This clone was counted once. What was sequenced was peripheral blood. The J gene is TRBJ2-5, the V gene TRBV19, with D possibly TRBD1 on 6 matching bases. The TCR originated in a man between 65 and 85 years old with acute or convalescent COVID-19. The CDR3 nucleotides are TGTGCCAGTAGTATCTACAGGGCCCAAGGGGAGACCCAGTACTTC. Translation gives CASSIYRAQGETQYF.